The following is a T cell receptor beta chain sequence with its context. Assay: immunoSEQ multiplex PCR; the TCRdb copy retains only in-frame clones and omits some. The sample carries over 35,000 clones, around 90% recorded once. The data originate from a study of T cell changes during pregnancy in multiple sclerosis. Germline V CDR1 and CDR2: SGHRS, YFSETQ. This CDR3 has 17 amino acids. J was trimmed by 4 bases and V by 0 bases; bases with no gene match: 6. This chain links TRBV5-1 with TRBJ2-1, with 11 bases lining up with TRBD2. This TCR was sampled from a female donor in good health, enrolled as a control in a pregnancy study. The sequencing here drew on CD4+ T cells from peripheral blood mononuclear cells, taken in the third trimester of pregnancy. CDR3 in DNA: TGCGCCAGCAGCTTGGCGGATTCTAGCGGGGGGTACAATGAGCAGTTCTTC. Encoded protein: CASSLADSSGGYNEQFF. The whole variable domain, remainder taken from reference TRBV5-1 and TRBJ2-1, is KAGVTQTPRYLIKTRGQQVTLSCSPISGHRSVSWYQQTPGQGLQFLFEYFSETQRNKGNFPGRFSGRQFSNSRSEMNVSTLELGDSALYLCASSLADSSGGYNEQFFGPGTRLTVL.